Listed here is a single TCR beta chain. No cognate antigen has been identified for it. Base qualities are not at hand, and no much larger clone is one base apart. The data originate from a study of blood T cell repertoires in COVID-19 (dated by TCRdb to the early 2020s). About the study as a whole: Samples from collaborators originated in the United States, Italy and Spain and spanned both the acute and convalescent phases of COVID-19. Where HLA class I and class II types were available, the types were taken from metadata supplied by the sample provider, not from assay-based typing. The dataset comprised deeply sampled blood TCRbeta repertoires from subjects exposed to, actively infected with, or recovered from COVID-19. Sample metadata almost always included a de-identified subject ID, COVID-19 status, age in years and sex. The samples were drawn from two sources: the first 160 participants of the ongoing ImmuneRACE study, and 1,200 or so subjects contributed by 6 global collaborators. The material from the prospective study consisted of cDNA or gDNA derived from T cells, B-cell-depleted T cells, or PBMCs. The repertoires were released in a freely available public database meant as a resource for research on the immune response to SARS-CoV-2. General conclusions and limits of the study: The quantity of clinical and demographic metadata differed by source and by participant and was supplied without curation.

Collaborating institutions collected whole blood in K2EDTA tubes following their own protocols. Collaborator samples were shipped for TCRbeta analysis as frozen whole blood, isolated PBMCs, or DNA extracted from either sample type. The germline V gene supplies CDR1 SGDLS and CDR2 YYNGEE. V and J are truncated by 2 bases and 1 base respectively, leaving an intervening sequence of 13 bases. The CDR3 numbers 17 residues from cysteine through phenylalanine. The only DNA kept is the CDR3, 51 bases in frame from the first base. TCRbeta CDR3 regions were amplified from genomic DNA by means of the immunoSEQ Assay, a bias-controlled multiplex PCR. The source study handled its data this way. Nucleated cell counts per sample were estimated from amplification of reference gene primers within the assay. To quantify the absolute abundance of each unique TCRbeta CDR3 rearrangement, sequence reads were collapsed and filtered. For each sample, productive Simpson clonality was calculated by taking the square root of Simpson's diversity index across productive rearrangements. TCRdb provides this immuneACCESS table in a form limited to in-frame rearrangements. Some clones are lacking; in checked studies, under half of them reflect an unresolved V gene, and why the rest are absent is not known. V, J and clone size were drawn from that table, and D and trimming were deduced from the DNA. This sample has 190,000 or so clones in its table, and about 89% of those were observed once. The ten biggest clones cover approximately 6.7% of the sample.

Rearrangement joined TRBV9 to TRBJ1-6; TRBD1 is a weak D gene call, 6 bases matching. The sample taken for sequencing was peripheral blood. This TCR was recovered from a man aged 40-49 years with acute or convalescent COVID-19. The DNA sequence reads TGTGCCAGCAGCGTTGGCGGGGGGCAGTCCTATAATTCACCCCTCCACTTT. Its protein is CASSVGGGQSYNSPLHF.